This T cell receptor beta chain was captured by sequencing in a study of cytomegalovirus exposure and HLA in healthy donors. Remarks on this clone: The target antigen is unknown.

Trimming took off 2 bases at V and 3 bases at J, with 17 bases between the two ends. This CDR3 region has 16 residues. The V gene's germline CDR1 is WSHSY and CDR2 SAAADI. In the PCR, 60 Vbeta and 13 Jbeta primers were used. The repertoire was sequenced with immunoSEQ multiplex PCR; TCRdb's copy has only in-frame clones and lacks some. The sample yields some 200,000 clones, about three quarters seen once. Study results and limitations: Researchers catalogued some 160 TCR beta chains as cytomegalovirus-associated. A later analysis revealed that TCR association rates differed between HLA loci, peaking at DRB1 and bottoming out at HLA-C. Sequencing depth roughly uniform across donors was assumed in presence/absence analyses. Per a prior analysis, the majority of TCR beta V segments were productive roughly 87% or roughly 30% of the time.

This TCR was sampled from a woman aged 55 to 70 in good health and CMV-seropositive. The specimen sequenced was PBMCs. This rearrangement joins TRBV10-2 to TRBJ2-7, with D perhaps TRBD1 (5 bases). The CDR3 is CASSEGVRGSGYEQYF. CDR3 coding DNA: TGCGCCAGCAGTGAGGGGGTTAGGGGATCCGGCTACGAGCAGTACTTC.